These 6 T cell receptor beta chains came from one sample sequenced in a study of graft-versus-host responses after intestinal transplantation (dated by TCRdb to about 2021). Library prep was done by the immunoSEQ multiplex PCR assay. This is the immuneACCESS table as TCRdb keeps it, with only in-frame sequences that have V and J called. A part of the clones is gone; compared with another copy, unresolved V genes explain less than half, and the rest is unexplained. Across this sample there are tens of thousands of clones, with about 95% seen only once. In total, the top ten clones hold approximately 0.76% of the sample. Sequences were derived from PBMCs, sampled 16 days after intestinal transplant. These receptors were collected from a human patient who received an intestinal transplant, so some T cells may come from the graft donor.

V is TRBV10-3 and J is TRBJ1-1, with D unresolved. CDR3 length: 13 residues. The germline CDR1 and CDR2 sequences are ENHRY and SYGVKD. The V end was cut by 1 base, the J end by 0 bases, with 3 bases between. CDR3 sequence (DNA): TGTGCCATCAGTGAGTTGATGAACACTGAAGCTTTCTTT. This sequence encodes CAISELMNTEAFF.

V is TRBV4-3 and J is TRBJ2-1; unclear D gene. CDR1 is LGHNA, CDR2 YSLEER, per germline. V dropped 0 bases and J dropped 4 bases, with 13 bases sitting between them. This CDR3 region has 16 residues. CDR3 nucleotide sequence: TGCGCCAGCAGCCAAGAACCTCTTAAAAATTACAATGAGCAGTTCTTC. As protein: CASSQEPLKNYNEQFF.

CDR3 DNA: TGTGCCAGCAGTTCGTACAGGGGGCAAGGTACAGATACGCAGTATTTT. It is translated as CASSSYRGQGTDTQYF. This chain links TRBV27 with TRBJ2-3; 9 bases map to TRBD1. The CDR3 covers 16 residues. Germline CDR1 MNHEY, CDR2 SMNVEV (reference sequence). The ends lost 4 bases at V and 3 bases at J; junction bases unmatched: 8.

The chain has TRBV19 and TRBJ2-1; 9 nucleotides agree with TRBD2. CDR1 is LNHDA and CDR2 is SQIVND in the germline V gene (reference sequence). V lost 4 bases and J lost 8; bases outside the gene matches: 3. This CDR3 is built from 13 residues. The CDR3 is CASSSGRAHEQFF. In DNA, the CDR3 is TGTGCCAGTAGTAGCGGGAGGGCCCATGAGCAGTTCTTC.

The J gene is TRBJ2-5, the V gene TRBV28, with D possibly TRBD1 on 6 matching bases. Trimming pared 6 bases from V and 5 bases from J, leaving 19 bases between. The CDR3 is 15 residues long. CDR1 MDHEN and CDR2 SYDVKM come from the germline V gene. CDR3 in DNA: TGTGCCAGCAGCCCCTCCGGGACCCAGGGGGAGACCCAGTACTTC. It specifies CASSPSGTQGETQYF.

The V gene is TRBV27, the J gene TRBJ1-4; weak D call: TRBD1 (5 bases). V lost 5 bases to trimming and J lost 6 bases, with 16 bases between them. CDR1 is MNHEY, CDR2 SMNVEV, per germline (reference sequence). The CDR3 covers 15 residues. The DNA for the CDR3 is TGTGCCAGCAGTACCTTCCGGGACGCAGATGAAAAACTGTTTTTT. This gives the protein CASSTFRDADEKLFF. The full variable domain, completed using reference TRBV27 and TRBJ1-4, is EAQVTQNPRYLITVTGKKLTVTCSQNMNHEYMSWYRQDPGLGLRQIYYSMNVEVTDKGDVPEGYKVSRKEKRNFPLILESPSPNQTSLYFCASSTFRDADEKLFFGSGTQLSVL.